This TCR beta chain is drawn from a study of blood T cell repertoires in COVID-19 (TCRdb year 2020). About the study as a whole: Samples covering the acute and convalescent phases of COVID-19 were provided by collaborators in the United States, Italy and Spain. The samples were drawn from two sources: the first 160 participants of the ongoing ImmuneRACE study, and about 1,300 subjects contributed by 6 global collaborators. Deeply sampled blood TCRbeta repertoires from subjects exposed to, actively infected with, or recovered from COVID-19 were included in the dataset. The sample metadata nearly always contained a de-identified subject ID, COVID-19 status, age in years and sex. A freely available public database, intended as a resource for researchers studying the immune response to SARS-CoV-2, is where the repertoires were released. The material from the prospective study consisted of cDNA or gDNA derived from T cells, B-cell-depleted T cells, or PBMCs. Where HLA class I and class II types were available, the types were taken from metadata supplied by the sample provider, not from assay-based typing. Findings and caveats that apply to the study as a whole: The amount of clinical and demographic metadata varied by source and participant and was provided uncurated.

Samples from volunteer blood donors who had recovered from COVID-19 were contributed by a second Seattle source. Collaborating institutions collected whole blood in K2EDTA tubes following their own protocols. Collaborator samples were shipped for TCRbeta analysis as frozen whole blood, isolated PBMCs, or DNA extracted from either sample type. The CDR3 contains 16 residues, cysteine and phenylalanine counted. CDR3 DNA only is kept here, 48 bases in frame from base 1. V was cut back by 5 bases and J by 1 base, leaving a gap of 17 bases between them. CDR1 and CDR2, looked up from the germline V gene, are SGHTA and FQGTGA. In regard to this clone: No cognate antigen has been identified for it. No quality values exist for individual bases; no much larger clone is one base distant.

The immunoSEQ Assay, a bias-controlled multiplex PCR, was used to amplify TCRbeta CDR3 regions from genomic DNA. As for the original processing: Within the assay, amplification of reference gene primers was used to estimate how many nucleated cells each sample contained. Sequence reads were collapsed and filtered to measure the absolute abundance of every unique TCRbeta CDR3 rearrangement. Productive Simpson clonality was computed per sample as the square root of Simpson's diversity index over productive rearrangements. Here the immuneACCESS table is served through TCRdb, limited to in-frame sequences with V and J called. Missing clones are a known gap in these copies; in checked studies unresolved V genes cover under half, and the rest lacks a known reason. V, J and clone size were drawn from that table, and D and trimming were deduced from the DNA. For this sample there are some 270,000 clones; about 89% appear just once. In total, the top ten clones hold approximately 1.5% of the sample.

The receptor comes from a woman in her sixties who had recovered from COVID-19. Sequences were obtained from peripheral blood. The chain was built from TRBV7-3 and TRBJ2-5; the D gene is possibly TRBD2, with 6 bases matching. The CDR3 here reads CASSPTGVSSQETQYF. In nucleotide form, the sequence is TGTGCCAGCAGCCCGACGGGGGTTAGTTCCCAAGAGACCCAGTACTTC.